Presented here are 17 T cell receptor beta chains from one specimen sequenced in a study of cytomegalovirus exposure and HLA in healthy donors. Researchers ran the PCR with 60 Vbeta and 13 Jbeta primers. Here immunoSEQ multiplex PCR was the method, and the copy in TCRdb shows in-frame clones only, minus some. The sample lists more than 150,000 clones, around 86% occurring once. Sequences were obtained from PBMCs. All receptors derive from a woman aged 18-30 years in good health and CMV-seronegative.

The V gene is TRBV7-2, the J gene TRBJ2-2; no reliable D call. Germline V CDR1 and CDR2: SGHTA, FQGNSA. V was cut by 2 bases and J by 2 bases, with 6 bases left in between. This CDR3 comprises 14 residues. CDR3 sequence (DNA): TGTGCCAGCAGCTTAAAACAAAACACCGGGGAGCTGTTTTTT. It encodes CASSLKQNTGELFF.

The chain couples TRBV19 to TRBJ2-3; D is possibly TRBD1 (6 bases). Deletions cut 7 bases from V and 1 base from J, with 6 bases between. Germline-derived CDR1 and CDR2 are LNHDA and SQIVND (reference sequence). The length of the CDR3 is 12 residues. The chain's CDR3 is CASKGGTDTQYF. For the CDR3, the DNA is TGTGCCAGTAAGGGGGGCACAGATACGCAGTATTTT. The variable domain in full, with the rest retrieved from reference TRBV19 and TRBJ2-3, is DGGITQSPKYLFRKEGQNVTLSCEQNLNHDAMYWYRQDPGQGLRLIYYSQIVNDFQKGDIAEGYSVSREKKESFPLTVTSAQKNPTAFYLCASKGGTDTQYFGPGTRLTVL.

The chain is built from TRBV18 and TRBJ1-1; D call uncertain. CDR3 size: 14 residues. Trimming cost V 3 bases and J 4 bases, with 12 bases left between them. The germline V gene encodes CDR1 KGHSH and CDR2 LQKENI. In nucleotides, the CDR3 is TGTGCCAGCTCACCGCCAGATTTTGGCACTGAAGCTTTCTTT. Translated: CASSPPDFGTEAFF.

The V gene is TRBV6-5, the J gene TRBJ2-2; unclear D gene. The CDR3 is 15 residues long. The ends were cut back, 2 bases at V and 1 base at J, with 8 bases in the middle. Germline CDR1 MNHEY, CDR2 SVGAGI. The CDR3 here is CASSYQGGNTGELFF. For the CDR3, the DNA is TGTGCCAGCAGTTACCAAGGCGGGAACACCGGGGAGCTGTTTTTT.

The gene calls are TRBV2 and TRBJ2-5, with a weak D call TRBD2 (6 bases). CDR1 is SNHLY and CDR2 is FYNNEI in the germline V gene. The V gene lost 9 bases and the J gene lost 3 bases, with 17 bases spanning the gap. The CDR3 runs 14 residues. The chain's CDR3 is CASTYTWGEETQYF. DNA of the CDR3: TGTGCCAGTACCTACACGTGGGGGGAAGAGACCCAGTACTTC.

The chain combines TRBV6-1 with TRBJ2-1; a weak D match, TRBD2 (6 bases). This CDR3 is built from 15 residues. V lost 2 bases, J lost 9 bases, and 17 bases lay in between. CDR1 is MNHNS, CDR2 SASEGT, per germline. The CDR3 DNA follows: TGTGCCAGCAGTGAACCGCGAACTAGCTGGCCTGAGCAGTTCTTC. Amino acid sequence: CASSEPRTSWPEQFF.

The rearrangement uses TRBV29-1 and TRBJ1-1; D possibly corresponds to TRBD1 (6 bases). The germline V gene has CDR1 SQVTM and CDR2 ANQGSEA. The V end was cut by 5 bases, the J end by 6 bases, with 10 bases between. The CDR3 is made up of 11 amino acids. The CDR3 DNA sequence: TGCAGCGTTACCAGGGGCGCTGAAGCTTTCTTT. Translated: CSVTRGAEAFF.

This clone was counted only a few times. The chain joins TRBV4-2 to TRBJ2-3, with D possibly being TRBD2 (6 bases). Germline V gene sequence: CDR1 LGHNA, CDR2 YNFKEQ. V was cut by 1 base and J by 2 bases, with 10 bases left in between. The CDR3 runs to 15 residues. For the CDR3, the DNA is TGTGCCAGCAGCCAAGCGGGGGTCCCCACAGATACGCAGTATTTT. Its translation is CASSQAGVPTDTQYF.

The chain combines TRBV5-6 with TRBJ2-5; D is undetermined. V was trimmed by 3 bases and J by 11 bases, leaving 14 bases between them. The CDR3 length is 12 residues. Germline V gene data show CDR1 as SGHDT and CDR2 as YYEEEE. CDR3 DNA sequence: TGTGCCAGCAGCTCAATTCTGAGTGAGCAGTACTTC. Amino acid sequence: CASSSILSEQYF.

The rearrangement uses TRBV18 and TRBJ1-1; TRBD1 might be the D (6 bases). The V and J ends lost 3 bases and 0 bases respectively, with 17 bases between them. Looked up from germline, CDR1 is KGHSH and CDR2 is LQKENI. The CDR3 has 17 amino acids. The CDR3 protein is CASSPQGGQGMNTEAFF. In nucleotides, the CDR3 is TGTGCCAGCTCACCCCAGGGCGGGCAGGGGATGAACACTGAAGCTTTCTTT.

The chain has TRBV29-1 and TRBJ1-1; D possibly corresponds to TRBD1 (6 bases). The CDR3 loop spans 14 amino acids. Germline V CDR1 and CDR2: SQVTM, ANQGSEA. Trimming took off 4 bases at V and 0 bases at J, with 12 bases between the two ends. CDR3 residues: CSVVRQGMNTEAFF. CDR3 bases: TGCAGCGTTGTTCGGCAGGGGATGAACACTGAAGCTTTCTTT.

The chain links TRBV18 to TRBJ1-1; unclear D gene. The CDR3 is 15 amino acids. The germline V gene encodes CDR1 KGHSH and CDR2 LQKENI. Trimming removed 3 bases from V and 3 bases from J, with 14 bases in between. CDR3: CASSPRALQDTEAFF. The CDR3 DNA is TGTGCCAGCTCACCGCGTGCCCTTCAGGACACTGAAGCTTTCTTT.

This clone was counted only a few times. CDR3 protein: CASRSSNTGELFF. CDR3 nucleotide sequence: TGTGCCAGCAGGTCCTCGAACACCGGGGAGCTGTTTTTT. The chain links TRBV7-8 to TRBJ2-2; D ambiguous. The length of the CDR3 is 13 residues. With 6 bases removed from V and 0 bases from J, the gap between germline ends came to 5 bases. The germline gives CDR1 SGHVS, CDR2 FQNEAQ. The full variable domain, completed using reference TRBV7-8 and TRBJ2-2, is GAGVSQSPRYKVAKRGQDVALRCDPISGHVSLFWYQQALGQGPEFLTYFQNEAQLDKSGLPSDRFFAERPEGSVSTLKIQRTQQEDSAVYLCASRSSNTGELFFGEGSRLTVL.

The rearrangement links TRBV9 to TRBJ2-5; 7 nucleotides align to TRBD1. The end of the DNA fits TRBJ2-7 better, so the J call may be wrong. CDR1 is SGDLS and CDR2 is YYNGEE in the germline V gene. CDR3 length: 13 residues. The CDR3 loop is CASSVGWTGEQYF. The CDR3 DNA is TGTGCCAGCAGCGTAGGATGGACAGGCGAGCAGTACTTC.

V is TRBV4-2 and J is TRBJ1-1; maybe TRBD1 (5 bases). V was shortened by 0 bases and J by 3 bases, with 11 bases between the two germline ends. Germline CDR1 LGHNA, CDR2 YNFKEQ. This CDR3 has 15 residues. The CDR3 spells CASSQDKGTYTEAFF. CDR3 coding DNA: TGTGCCAGCAGCCAAGATAAGGGGACTTACACTGAAGCTTTCTTT.

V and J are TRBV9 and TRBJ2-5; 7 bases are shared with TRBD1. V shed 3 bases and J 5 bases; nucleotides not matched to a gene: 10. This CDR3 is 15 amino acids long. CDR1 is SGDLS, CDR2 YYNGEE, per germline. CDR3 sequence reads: CASSELQGLGETQYF. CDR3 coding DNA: TGTGCCAGCAGCGAATTACAGGGGTTAGGTGAGACCCAGTACTTC.

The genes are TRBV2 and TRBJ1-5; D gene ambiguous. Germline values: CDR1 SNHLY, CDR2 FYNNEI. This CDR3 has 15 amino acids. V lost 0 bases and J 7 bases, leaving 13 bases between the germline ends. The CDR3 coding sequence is TGTGCCAGCAGTGAAGCGTGGGAGGGTATGCAGCCCCAGCATTTT. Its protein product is CASSEAWEGMQPQHF.